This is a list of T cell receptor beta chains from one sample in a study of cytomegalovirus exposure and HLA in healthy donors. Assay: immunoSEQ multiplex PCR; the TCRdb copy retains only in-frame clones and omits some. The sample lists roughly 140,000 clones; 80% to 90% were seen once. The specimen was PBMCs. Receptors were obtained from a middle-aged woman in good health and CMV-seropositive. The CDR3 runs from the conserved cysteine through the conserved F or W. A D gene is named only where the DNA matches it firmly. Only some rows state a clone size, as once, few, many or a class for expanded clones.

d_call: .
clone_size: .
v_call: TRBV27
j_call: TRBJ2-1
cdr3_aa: CASSLSGEQFF
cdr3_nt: TGTGCCAGCAGTTTATCCGGGGAGCAGTTCTTC

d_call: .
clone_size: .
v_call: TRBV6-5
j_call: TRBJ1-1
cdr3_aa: CASRLTGRATEAFF
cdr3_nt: TGTGCCAGCAGATTAACAGGGCGGGCCACTGAAGCTTTCTTT

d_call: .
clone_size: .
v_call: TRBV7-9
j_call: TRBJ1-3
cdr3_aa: CASSSRPLSSGNTIYF
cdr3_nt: TGTGCCAGCAGCTCTCGCCCCCTGAGCTCTGGAAACACCATATATTTT

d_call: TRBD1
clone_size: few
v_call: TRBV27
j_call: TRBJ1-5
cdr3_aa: CASSLAAGQGNQPQHF
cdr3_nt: TGTGCCAGCAGTTTAGCTGCCGGACAGGGGAATCAGCCCCAGCATTTT

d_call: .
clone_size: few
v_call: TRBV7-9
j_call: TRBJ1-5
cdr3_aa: CASSLVGREPQHF
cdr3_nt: TGTGCCAGCAGCTTAGTTGGTCGGGAGCCCCAGCATTTT

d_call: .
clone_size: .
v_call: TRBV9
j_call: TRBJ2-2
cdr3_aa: CASSSGDTGELFF
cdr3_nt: TGTGCCAGCAGCTCCGGGGATACCGGGGAGCTGTTTTTT

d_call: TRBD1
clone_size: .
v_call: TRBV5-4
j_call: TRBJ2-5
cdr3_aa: CASSLGTGARAETQYF
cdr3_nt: TGTGCCAGCAGCTTGGGGACAGGGGCGAGGGCGGAGACCCAGTACTTC

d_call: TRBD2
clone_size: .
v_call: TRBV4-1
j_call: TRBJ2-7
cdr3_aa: CASSRRTSGSYYEQYF
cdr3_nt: TGCGCCAGCAGCCGGCGGACTAGCGGGAGTTACTACGAGCAGTACTTC

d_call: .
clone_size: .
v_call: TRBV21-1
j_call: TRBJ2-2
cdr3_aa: CASFSGPAGYTGELFF
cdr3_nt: TGTGCCAGCTTTAGCGGACCAGCGGGGTACACCGGGGAGCTGTTTTTT

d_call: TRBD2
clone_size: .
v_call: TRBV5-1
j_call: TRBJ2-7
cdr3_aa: CASSLGLADLYEQYF
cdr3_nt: TGCGCCAGCAGCTTGGGTCTAGCGGATCTCTACGAGCAGTACTTC

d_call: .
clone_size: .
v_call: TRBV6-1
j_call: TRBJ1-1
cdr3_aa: CASSESRTGGTEAFF
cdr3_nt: TGTGCCAGCAGTGAATCCCGGACCGGCGGGACTGAAGCTTTCTTT

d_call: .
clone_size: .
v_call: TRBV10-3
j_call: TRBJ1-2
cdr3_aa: CAISESVQGRGDGYTF
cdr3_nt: TGTGCCATCAGTGAGTCGGTTCAGGGACGGGGGGATGGCTACACCTTC

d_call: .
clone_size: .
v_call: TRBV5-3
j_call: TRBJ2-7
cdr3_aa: CARSLKWDTTYEQYF
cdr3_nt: TGTGCCAGAAGCCTTAAGTGGGACACCACCTACGAGCAGTACTTC

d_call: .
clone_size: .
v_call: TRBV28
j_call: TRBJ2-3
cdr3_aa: CASSKSERSTDTQYF
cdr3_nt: TGTGCCAGCAGTAAGTCTGAGCGGAGCACAGATACGCAGTATTTT

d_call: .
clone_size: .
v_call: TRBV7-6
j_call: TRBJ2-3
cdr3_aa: CASSLGPETQYF
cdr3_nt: TGTGCCAGCAGCTTAGGACCGGAGACGCAGTATTTT

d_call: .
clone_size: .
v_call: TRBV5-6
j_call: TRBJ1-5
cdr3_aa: CASSLGSGAGNQPQHF
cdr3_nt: TGTGCCAGCAGCTTGGGCAGTGGGGCAGGCAATCAGCCCCAGCATTTT

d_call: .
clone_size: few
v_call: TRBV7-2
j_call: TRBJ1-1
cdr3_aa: CASSLDKMRAGGNPEAFF
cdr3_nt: TGTGCCAGCAGCTTAGATAAGATGAGGGCCGGCGGGAACCCTGAAGCTTTCTTT

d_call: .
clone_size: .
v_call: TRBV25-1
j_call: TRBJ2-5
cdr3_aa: CASSFLSEQTQYF
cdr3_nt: TGTGCCAGCAGCTTCCTAAGCGAGCAGACCCAGTACTTC

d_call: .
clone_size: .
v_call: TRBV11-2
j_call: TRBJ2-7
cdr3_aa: CASSSTRTGNEQYF
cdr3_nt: TGTGCCAGCAGCTCGACTAGAACGGGGAACGAGCAGTACTTC

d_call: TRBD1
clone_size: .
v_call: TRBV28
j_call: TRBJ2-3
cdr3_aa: CASSPYRGRRDTQYF
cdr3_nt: TGTGCCAGCAGTCCTTACAGGGGGCGGCGAGATACGCAGTATTTT

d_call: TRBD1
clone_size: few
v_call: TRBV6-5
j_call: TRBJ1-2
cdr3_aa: CASSKTGDYGYTF
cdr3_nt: TGTGCCAGCAGTAAGACAGGGGACTATGGCTACACCTTC

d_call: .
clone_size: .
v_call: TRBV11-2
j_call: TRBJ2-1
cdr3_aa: CASSLGFSRGNNEQFF
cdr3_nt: TGTGCCAGCAGCTTAGGATTTTCAAGGGGTAACAATGAGCAGTTCTTC

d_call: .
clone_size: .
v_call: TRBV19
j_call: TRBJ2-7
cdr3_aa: CASSPRTWLDEQYF
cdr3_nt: TGTGCCAGTAGTCCCCGGACTTGGTTGGACGAGCAGTACTTC

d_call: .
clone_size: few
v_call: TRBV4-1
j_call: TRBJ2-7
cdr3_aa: CASSQDNYEQYF
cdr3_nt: TGCGCCAGCAGCCAAGATAACTACGAGCAGTACTTC

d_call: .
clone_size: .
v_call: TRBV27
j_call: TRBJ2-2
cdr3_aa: CASSWTFFGGELFF
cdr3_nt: TGTGCCAGCAGTTGGACTTTTTTCGGCGGGGAGCTGTTTTTT

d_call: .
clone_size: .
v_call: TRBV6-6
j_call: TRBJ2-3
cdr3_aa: CAAQTGGGRADTQYF
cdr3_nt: TGTGCCGCACAGACTGGGGGGGGGCGGGCAGATACGCAGTATTTT

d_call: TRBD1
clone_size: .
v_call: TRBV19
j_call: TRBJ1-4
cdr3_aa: CASSSTGALNEKLFF
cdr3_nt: TGTGCCAGTAGTTCAACAGGGGCCCTTAATGAAAAACTGTTTTTT

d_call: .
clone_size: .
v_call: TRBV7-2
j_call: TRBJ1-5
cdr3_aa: CASSSEPGLPQHF
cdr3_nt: TGTGCCAGCAGCTCCGAACCGGGGTTGCCCCAGCATTTT

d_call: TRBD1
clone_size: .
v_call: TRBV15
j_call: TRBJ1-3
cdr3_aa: CATSRTGEPGNTIYF
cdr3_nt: TGTGCCACCAGCAGGACAGGGGAACCTGGAAACACCATATATTTT

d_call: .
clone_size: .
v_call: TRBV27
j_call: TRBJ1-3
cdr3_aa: CASSFRSGNTIYF
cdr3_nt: TGTGCCAGCAGTTTTCGCTCTGGAAACACCATATATTTT

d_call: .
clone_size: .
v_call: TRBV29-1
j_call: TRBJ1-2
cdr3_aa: CSAGGTELYGYTF
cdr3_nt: TGCAGCGCTGGAGGGACTGAGCTATACGGCTACACCTTC

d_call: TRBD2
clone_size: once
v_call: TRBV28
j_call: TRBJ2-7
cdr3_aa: CASSLSGGARQYF
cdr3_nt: TGTGCCAGCAGTTTAAGCGGGGGAGCGAGGCAGTACTTC

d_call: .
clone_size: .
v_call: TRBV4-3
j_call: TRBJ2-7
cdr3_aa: CASSQDGRQYEQYF
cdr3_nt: TGCGCCAGCAGCCAAGATGGAAGACAATACGAGCAGTACTTC

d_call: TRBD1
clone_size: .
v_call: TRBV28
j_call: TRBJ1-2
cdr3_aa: CASSFGQGIGGNYGYTF
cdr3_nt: TGTGCCAGCAGTTTTGGACAGGGTATTGGCGGGAACTATGGCTACACCTTC

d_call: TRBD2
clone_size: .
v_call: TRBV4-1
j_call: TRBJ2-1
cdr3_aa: CASSQDNRVAGDQKFF
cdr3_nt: TGCGCCAGCAGCCAAGATAATCGAGTAGCGGGGGATCAAAAGTTCTTC

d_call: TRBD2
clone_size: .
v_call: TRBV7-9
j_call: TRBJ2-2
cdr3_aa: CSSSPSLAGGTIGELFF
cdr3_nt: TGTTCCAGCAGCCCCTCACTAGCGGGAGGGACGATCGGGGAGCTGTTTTTT

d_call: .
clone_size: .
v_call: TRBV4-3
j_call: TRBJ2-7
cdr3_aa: CASSQGAPSSYEQYF
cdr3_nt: TGCGCCAGCAGCCAAGGAGCTCCTAGCTCCTACGAGCAGTACTTC

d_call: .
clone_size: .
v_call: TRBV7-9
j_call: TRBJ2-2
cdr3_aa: CASSLRDTGELFF
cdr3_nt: TGTGCCAGCAGCTTGAGGGACACCGGGGAGCTGTTTTTT

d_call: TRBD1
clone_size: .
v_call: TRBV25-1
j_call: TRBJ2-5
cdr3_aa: CASSSRVGDRGRYGTQYF
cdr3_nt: TGTGCCAGCAGTTCACGGGTGGGGGACAGGGGGCGTTACGGGACCCAGTACTTC

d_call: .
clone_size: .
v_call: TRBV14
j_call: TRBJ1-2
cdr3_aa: CASSHLNQGRVYGYTF
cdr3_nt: TGTGCCAGCAGCCACCTGAACCAGGGAAGAGTCTATGGCTACACCTTC

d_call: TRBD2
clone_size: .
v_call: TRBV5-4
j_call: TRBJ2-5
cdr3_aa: CASSLSGVLQETQYF
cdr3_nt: TGTGCCAGCAGCCTTAGCGGGGTACTACAAGAGACCCAGTACTTC

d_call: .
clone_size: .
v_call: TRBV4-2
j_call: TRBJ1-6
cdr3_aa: CASSQETVNSPLHF
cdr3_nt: TGTGCCAGCAGCCAAGAGACAGTAAATTCACCCCTCCACTTT

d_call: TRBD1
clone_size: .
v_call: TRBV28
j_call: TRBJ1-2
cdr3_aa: CASSFTGGNYGYTF
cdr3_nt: TGTGCCAGCAGTTTTACAGGGGGCAACTATGGCTACACCTTC

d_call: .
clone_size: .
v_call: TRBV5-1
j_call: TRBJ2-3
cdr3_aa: CASSPDYTDTQYF
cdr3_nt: TGCGCCAGCAGCCCGGACTACACAGATACGCAGTATTTT

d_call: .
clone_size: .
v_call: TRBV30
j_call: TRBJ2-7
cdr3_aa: CAWSVLAESYEQYF
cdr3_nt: TGTGCCTGGAGTGTACTGGCGGAAAGCTACGAGCAGTACTTC

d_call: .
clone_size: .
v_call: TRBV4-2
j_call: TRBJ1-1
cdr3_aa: CASSQDRVNTEAFF
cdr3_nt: TGTGCCAGCAGCCAAGACAGGGTGAACACTGAAGCTTTCTTT

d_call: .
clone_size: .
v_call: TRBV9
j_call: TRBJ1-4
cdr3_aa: CASSGKTTNEKLFF
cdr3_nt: TGTGCCAGCAGCGGCAAGACTACTAATGAAAAACTGTTTTTT

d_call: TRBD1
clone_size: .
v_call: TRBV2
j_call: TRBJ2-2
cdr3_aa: CASREWTGAVLGNTGELFF
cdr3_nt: TGTGCCAGCAGGGAATGGACAGGGGCGGTGTTGGGGAATACCGGGGAGCTGTTTTTT

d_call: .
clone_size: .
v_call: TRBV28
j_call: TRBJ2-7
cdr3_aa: CASRDSISYEQYF
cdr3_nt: TGTGCCAGCAGAGACAGCATTTCGTACGAGCAGTACTTC

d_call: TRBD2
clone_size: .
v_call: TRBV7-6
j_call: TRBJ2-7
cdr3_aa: CASSLVGLAGDSNEQYF
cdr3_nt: TGTGCCAGCAGCTTAGTAGGACTAGCGGGAGACTCAAACGAGCAGTACTTC

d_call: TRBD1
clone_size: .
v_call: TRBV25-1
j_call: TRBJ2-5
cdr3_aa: CASSDNDRGRWGETQYF
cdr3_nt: TGTGCCAGCAGTGACAACGACAGGGGGCGATGGGGAGAGACCCAGTACTTC

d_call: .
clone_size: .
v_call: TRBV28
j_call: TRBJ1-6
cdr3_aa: CASSLSWYRMNSPLHF
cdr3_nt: TGTGCCAGCAGTTTAAGTTGGTACAGGATGAATTCACCCCTCCACTTT

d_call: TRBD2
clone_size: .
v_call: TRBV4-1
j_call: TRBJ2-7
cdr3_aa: CASSQATSGGAYEQYF
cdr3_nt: TGCGCCAGCAGCCAAGCGACTAGCGGGGGGGCCTACGAGCAGTACTTC

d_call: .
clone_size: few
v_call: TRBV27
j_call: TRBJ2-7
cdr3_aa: CASSLSFAYEQYF
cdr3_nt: TGTGCCAGCAGTTTATCGTTCGCCTACGAGCAGTACTTC

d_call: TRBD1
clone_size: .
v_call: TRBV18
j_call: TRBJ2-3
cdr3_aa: CASSPPQGAFTDTQYF
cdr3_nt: TGTGCCAGCTCACCACCTCAGGGGGCCTTCACAGATACGCAGTATTTT

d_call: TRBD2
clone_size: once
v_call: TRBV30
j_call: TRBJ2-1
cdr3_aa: CAWSLMAGAYNEQFF
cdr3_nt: TGTGCCTGGAGTCTTATGGCGGGAGCCTACAATGAGCAGTTCTTC

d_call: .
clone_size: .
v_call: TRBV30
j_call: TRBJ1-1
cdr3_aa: CAWRGRANTEAFF
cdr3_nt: TGTGCCTGGAGAGGCAGGGCGAACACTGAAGCTTTCTTT